Presented here are 22 T cell receptor beta chains from one specimen sequenced in a study of cytomegalovirus exposure and HLA in healthy donors. PCR involved 60 Vbeta and 13 Jbeta primers. This table comes from immunoSEQ multiplex PCR, and its TCRdb copy is limited to in-frame clones, with some not included. This sample has around 130,000 clones; roughly four fifths occur once, and the top ten carry around 1.5%. Sequencing was done on a sample of PBMCs. The origin of the receptors is a woman aged 18-29 years in good health and CMV-seronegative.

The chain has TRBV27 and TRBJ2-1, with D perhaps TRBD2 (5 bases). The CDR3 loop spans 16 amino acids. The V gene lost 6 bases and the J gene lost 4 bases, with 19 bases spanning the gap. Germline CDR1 is MNHEY and CDR2 is SMNVEV (reference sequence). The CDR3, as DNA: TGTGCCAGCAGATCCCGGACTTATCTTCCTTACAATGAGCAGTTCTTC. Translated: CASRSRTYLPYNEQFF.

The J gene is TRBJ1-5, the V gene TRBV4-1; 7 bases fit TRBD1. The germline gives CDR1 MGHRA, CDR2 YSYEKL. The CDR3 loop spans 18 amino acids. V lost 0 bases and J lost 6; bases outside the gene matches: 14. Here the CDR3 reads CASSQDRRQGPRGQPQHF. In nucleotides, the CDR3 is TGCGCCAGCAGCCAAGATCGGAGACAGGGACCCAGGGGTCAGCCCCAGCATTTT.

In nucleotides, the CDR3 is TGTGCCAGCAGCCACAGTAGCGCCAATGAGCAGTTCTTC. Translation gives CASSHSSANEQFF. The chain uses TRBV4-2 and TRBJ2-1; the D gene is possibly TRBD2 (5 bases). The CDR3 extends over 13 amino acids. Trimming shortened V by 3 bases and J by 6 bases, and 9 bases separated the two germline ends. CDR1 is LGHNA, CDR2 YNFKEQ, per germline.

V usage is TRBV18 and J usage is TRBJ1-5; weak D call: TRBD1 (5 bases). Looked up from germline, CDR1 is KGHSH and CDR2 is LQKENI. Trimming removed 3 bases from V and 1 base from J, with 13 bases in between. There are 16 residues in the CDR3. The CDR3 protein is CASSPEGTSSNQPQHF. The CDR3 region has the DNA TGTGCCAGCTCACCCGAGGGGACTTCAAGCAATCAGCCCCAGCATTTT.

This sequence joins TRBV19 and TRBJ1-1; D not resolved. Looked up from germline, CDR1 is LNHDA and CDR2 is SQIVND (reference sequence). The ends were cut back, 11 bases at V and 3 bases at J, with 16 bases in the middle. The CDR3 has 13 amino acids. DNA for the CDR3: TGTGCCGTTACTACCGGGATCTACACTGAAGCTTTCTTT. Its translation: CAVTTGIYTEAFF.

CDR3 region: CASSPTLAGGPNEQFF. In DNA, the CDR3 is TGTGCCAGCAGCCCGACCTTAGCGGGAGGGCCCAATGAGCAGTTCTTC. This chain connects TRBV11-2 to TRBJ2-1; TRBD2 aligns across 11 bases. The CDR3 has 16 amino acids. In germline, CDR1 is SGHAT, CDR2 FQNNGV. With 5 bases clipped from V and 6 bases from J, the junction kept 9 bases outside the gene matches.

CDR3 bases: TGTGCCAGCAGTGTGTCTCATGAAAAACTGTTTTTT. Amino acids: CASSVSHEKLFF. V and J are TRBV2 and TRBJ1-4; D unclear. The CDR3 length is 12 residues. In germline, CDR1 is SNHLY, CDR2 FYNNEI. V gave up 4 bases and J gave up 6 bases, with 6 bases separating them.

V is TRBV6-1 and J is TRBJ1-5; tentative D call: TRBD1 (6 bases). CDR1 MNHNS and CDR2 SASEGT come from the germline V gene. The V and J ends lost 1 base and 1 base respectively, with 17 bases between them. The CDR3 extends over 18 amino acids. CDR3 loop: CASSEGRGGKRSNQPQHF. CDR3 sequence (DNA): TGTGCCAGCAGTGAAGGGAGGGGGGGGAAAAGGAGCAATCAGCCCCAGCATTTT.

V gene TRBV7-9 combines with J gene TRBJ1-1; 7 positions agree with TRBD1. CDR1 SEHNR and CDR2 FQNEAQ come from the germline V gene (reference sequence). There are 16 residues in the CDR3. Losses at the gene ends were 4 bases for V and 6 bases for J; bases not matched to a gene: 14. CDR3 sequence reads: CASSSTGAGMKAEAFF. The CDR3 nucleotides read TGTGCCAGCAGCTCCACAGGGGCAGGAATGAAGGCTGAAGCTTTCTTT.

The CDR3 spells CASSHRGRAEAFF. CDR3 DNA sequence: TGTGCCAGCAGCCACAGGGGTCGGGCTGAAGCTTTCTTT. The V and J genes are TRBV7-2 and TRBJ1-1; 7 bases align to TRBD1. Trimming at V came to 5 bases and at J to 6 bases, leaving 6 bases not matched to a gene. The CDR3 runs to 13 residues. Germline V lookup: CDR1 SGHTA, CDR2 FQGNSA.

This clone was recorded once. The chain combines TRBV19 with TRBJ2-1, with a tentative D call TRBD2 (5 bases). Germline values: CDR1 LNHDA, CDR2 SQIVND (reference sequence). V lost 3 bases to trimming and J lost 8 bases, with 14 bases between them. The CDR3 is made up of 14 amino acids. The CDR3 DNA follows: TGTGCCAGTAGTATCAATAGGGAGTACGATGAGCAGTTCTTC. Translation gives CASSINREYDEQFF.

This clone turned up a few times. J is TRBJ2-1 and V is TRBV5-1; 8 bases fit TRBD1. With 4 bases clipped from V and 8 bases from J, the junction kept 11 bases outside the gene matches. This CDR3 spans 15 amino acids. Germline-derived CDR1 and CDR2 are SGHRS and YFSETQ. The CDR3 spells CASSPVDRVVDEQFF. As DNA, the CDR3 is TGCGCCAGCAGCCCCGTGGACAGGGTGGTTGATGAGCAGTTCTTC. The entire variable domain, with the rest obtained from reference TRBV5-1 and TRBJ2-1, is as follows: KAGVTQTPRYLIKTRGQQVTLSCSPISGHRSVSWYQQTPGQGLQFLFEYFSETQRNKGNFPGRFSGRQFSNSRSEMNVSTLELGDSALYLCASSPVDRVVDEQFFGPGTRLTVL.

The V and J genes are TRBV7-2 and TRBJ2-5; a possible D gene is TRBD2 (6 bases). The V gene lost 2 bases and the J gene lost 5 bases, with 15 bases spanning the gap. CDR3 length: 15 amino acids. The germline V gene has CDR1 SGHTA and CDR2 FQGNSA. CDR3 sequence: CASSLLGGWGETQYF. For the CDR3, the DNA is TGTGCCAGCAGCTTATTGGGAGGCTGGGGGGAGACCCAGTACTTC.

This clone has only one observation. J is TRBJ2-1 and V is TRBV7-7; D is perhaps TRBD1 (6 bases). The CDR3 totals 15 residues. CDR1 SSHAT and CDR2 FNYEAQ come from the germline V gene (reference sequence). V shed 6 bases and J shed 2 bases, with 14 bases lying between them. CDR3: CASSYGQSPYNEQFF. The CDR3 coding sequence is TGTGCCAGCAGTTACGGACAGTCCCCCTACAATGAGCAGTTCTTC.

This clone was seen only once. This rearrangement joins TRBV7-6 to TRBJ2-7; TRBD2 agrees at 10 bases. This CDR3 has 16 residues. V lost 5 bases to trimming and J lost 6 bases; unmatched junction nucleotides: 13. Germline-derived CDR1 and CDR2 are SGHVS and FNYEAQ. The CDR3 bases are TGTGCCAGCAGCCCCGCCCTAGCGGGAGATCTCCTCGAGCAGTACTTC. It translates to CASSPALAGDLLEQYF.

This clone was found once. The chain uses TRBV6-1 and TRBJ2-3; TRBD2 might be the D (5 bases). The CDR3 is 14 residues long. V shed 6 bases and J shed 0 bases, with 10 bases lying between them. CDR1 is MNHNS, CDR2 SASEGT, per germline. CDR3 region: CASRPRTSTDTQYF. CDR3 sequence (DNA): TGTGCCAGCAGGCCCAGGACTAGCACAGATACGCAGTATTTT.

The V gene is TRBV5-1, the J gene TRBJ1-4; possible D gene TRBD1, 6 bases. Trimming removed 2 bases at V and 0 bases at J, with 17 bases between. Germline V gene data show CDR1 as SGHRS and CDR2 as YFSETQ. This CDR3 contains 18 residues. In nucleotides, the CDR3 is TGCGCCAGCAGCTTCGGGGGGCTCTCCGTCGCAACTAATGAAAAACTGTTTTTT. This sequence encodes CASSFGGLSVATNEKLFF.

The V and J genes are TRBV28 and TRBJ2-5, with D possibly TRBD1 on 6 matching bases. Germline V gene data show CDR1 as MDHEN and CDR2 as SYDVKM. The CDR3 length is 14 residues. Between the trimmed V and J ends, which lost 5 bases and 6 bases, there was a span of 16 bases. The DNA of the CDR3 is TGTGCCAGCAGTGCTACAGGGCTCCGGAAGACCCAGTACTTC. It is translated as CASSATGLRKTQYF.

The genes are TRBV27 and TRBJ2-2, with 9 positions matching TRBD1. The V segment lost 9 bases and the J segment 4 bases; nucleotides outside the gene matches: 9. The CDR3 sequence is 15 residues long. CDR1 MNHEY and CDR2 SMNVEV come from the germline V gene (reference sequence). DNA of the CDR3: TGTGCCAGTTCAACCGGGACAGGGTTCACCGGGGAGCTGTTTTTT. Translating gives CASSTGTGFTGELFF.

The rearrangement links TRBV7-3 to TRBJ1-1, with 11 bases aligning to TRBD1. Germline-derived CDR1 and CDR2 are SGHTA and FQGTGA. V lost 5 bases to trimming and J lost 5 bases; unmatched junction nucleotides: 4. CDR3 length: 14 amino acids. CDR3 loop: CASSPGTGGTEAFF. The CDR3 coding sequence is TGTGCCAGCAGCCCCGGGACAGGGGGTACTGAAGCTTTCTTT.

The chain uses TRBV29-1 and TRBJ2-3; D is possibly TRBD2 (6 bases). CDR3 length: 15 amino acids. Trimming took 7 bases from V and 2 from J, leaving 19 bases between them. CDR1 and CDR2 (germline): SQVTM, ANQGSEA. The CDR3 DNA is TGCAGCGGGAGGGTAGGGCAGGGACCCACAGATACGCAGTATTTT. This sequence encodes CSGRVGQGPTDTQYF.

J is TRBJ2-7 and V is TRBV7-9, with D unresolved. CDR3 size: 12 residues. The germline gives CDR1 SEHNR, CDR2 FQNEAQ (reference sequence). The V and J ends lost 5 bases and 6 bases respectively, with 11 bases between them. The CDR3 spells CASSPRASEQYF. CDR3 bases: TGTGCCAGCAGCCCCCGAGCTTCCGAGCAGTACTTC.